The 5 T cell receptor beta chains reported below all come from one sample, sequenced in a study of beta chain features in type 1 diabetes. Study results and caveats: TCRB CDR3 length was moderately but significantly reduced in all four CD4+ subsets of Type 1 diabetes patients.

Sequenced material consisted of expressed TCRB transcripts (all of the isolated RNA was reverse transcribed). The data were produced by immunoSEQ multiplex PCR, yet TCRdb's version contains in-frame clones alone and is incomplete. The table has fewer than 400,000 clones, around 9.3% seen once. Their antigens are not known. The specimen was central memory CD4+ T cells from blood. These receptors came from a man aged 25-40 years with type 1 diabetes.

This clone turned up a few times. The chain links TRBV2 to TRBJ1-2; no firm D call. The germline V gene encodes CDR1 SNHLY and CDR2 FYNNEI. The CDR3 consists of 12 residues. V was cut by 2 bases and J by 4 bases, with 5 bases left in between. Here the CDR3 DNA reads TGTGCCAGCAGTGAACGGACCTATGGCTACACCTTC. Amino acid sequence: CASSERTYGYTF.

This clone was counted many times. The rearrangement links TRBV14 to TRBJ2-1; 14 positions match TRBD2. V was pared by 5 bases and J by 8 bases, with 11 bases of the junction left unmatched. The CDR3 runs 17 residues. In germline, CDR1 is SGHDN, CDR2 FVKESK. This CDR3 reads CASSYRLAGGHRDEQFF. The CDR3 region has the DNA TGTGCCAGCAGCTACCGACTAGCGGGGGGGCATCGAGATGAGCAGTTCTTC.

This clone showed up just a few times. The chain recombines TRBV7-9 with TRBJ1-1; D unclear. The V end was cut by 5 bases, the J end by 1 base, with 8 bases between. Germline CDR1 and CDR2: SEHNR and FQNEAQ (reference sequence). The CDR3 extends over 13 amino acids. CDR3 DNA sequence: TGTGCCAGCAGCGAATCAGGGAACACTGAAGCTTTCTTT. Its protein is CASSESGNTEAFF.

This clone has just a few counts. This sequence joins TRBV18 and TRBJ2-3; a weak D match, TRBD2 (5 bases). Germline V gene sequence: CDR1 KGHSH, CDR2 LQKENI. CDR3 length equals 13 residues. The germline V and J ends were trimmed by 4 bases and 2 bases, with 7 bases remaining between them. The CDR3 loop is CASSREYTDTQYF. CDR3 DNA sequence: TGTGCCAGCTCACGGGAGTACACAGATACGCAGTATTTT.

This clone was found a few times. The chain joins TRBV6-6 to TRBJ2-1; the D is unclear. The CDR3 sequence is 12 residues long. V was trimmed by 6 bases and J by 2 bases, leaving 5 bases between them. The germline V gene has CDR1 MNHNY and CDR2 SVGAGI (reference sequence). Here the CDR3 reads CASSRPYNEQFF. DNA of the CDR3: TGTGCCAGCAGCCGACCCTACAATGAGCAGTTCTTC.